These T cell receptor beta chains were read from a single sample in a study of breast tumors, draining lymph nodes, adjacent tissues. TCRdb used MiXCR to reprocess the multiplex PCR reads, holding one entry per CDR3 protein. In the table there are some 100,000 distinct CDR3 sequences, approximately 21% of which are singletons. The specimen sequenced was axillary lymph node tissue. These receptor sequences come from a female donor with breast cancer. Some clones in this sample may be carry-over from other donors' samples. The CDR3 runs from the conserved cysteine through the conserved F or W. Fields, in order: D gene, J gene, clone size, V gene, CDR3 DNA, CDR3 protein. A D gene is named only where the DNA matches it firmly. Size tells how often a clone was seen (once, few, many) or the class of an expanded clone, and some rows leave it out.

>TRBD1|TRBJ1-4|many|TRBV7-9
TGTGCCAGCAGCTTAGCGACAGGGGATAATGAAAAACTGTTTTTT
CASSLATGDNEKLFF
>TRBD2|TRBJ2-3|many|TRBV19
TGTGCCAGTAGTAAGGGACTAGCGGGGGTCCGCACAGATACGCAGTATTTT
CASSKGLAGVRTDTQYF
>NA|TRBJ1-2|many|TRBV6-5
TGTGCCAGCAGTTCCCGACAGTCGGGCGGCTTTGGCTACACCTTC
CASSSRQSGGFGYTF
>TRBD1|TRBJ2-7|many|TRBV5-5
TGTGCCAGCAGCTTGGTCCAGGGGGTCTACGAGCAGTACTTC
CASSLVQGVYEQYF
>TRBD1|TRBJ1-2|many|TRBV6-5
TGTGCCAGCAGTCAACAGGGGGCTTCCTCTGGCTACACCTTC
CASSQQGASSGYTF
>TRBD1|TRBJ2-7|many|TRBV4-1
TGCGCCAGCAGCCAAGGTCCCCACGCGGGACAGGGTGCCCACGAGCAGTACTTC
CASSQGPHAGQGAHEQYF
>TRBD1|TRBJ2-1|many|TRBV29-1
TGCAGCGGAAGAAGAGGGACAGGGTCCTACAATGAGCAGTTCTTC
CSGRRGTGSYNEQFF
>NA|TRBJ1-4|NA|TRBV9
TGTGCCAGCAGCGAACAGGGAACAGCTAATGAAAAACTGTTTTTT
CASSEQGTANEKLFF
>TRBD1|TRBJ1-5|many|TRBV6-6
TGTGCCAGCAGTTACCGACCGGGACAGGGTATCTTGGGAAATCAGCCCCAGCATTTT
CASSYRPGQGILGNQPQHF
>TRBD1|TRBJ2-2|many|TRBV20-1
TGCAGTGCTAGACCGCCTGAAGGGGGCGACACCGGGGAGCTGTTTTTT
CSARPPEGGDTGELFF
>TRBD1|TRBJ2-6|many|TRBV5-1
TGCGCCAGCAGCTTGTGGTCCAGGGGGCAGGGGGCCAACGTCCTGACTTTC
CASSLWSRGQGANVLTF
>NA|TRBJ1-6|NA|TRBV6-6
TGTGCCAGTGGTTACAGGGTTCGGGAAATTCCACCCCTCCACTTT
CASGYRVREIPPLHF
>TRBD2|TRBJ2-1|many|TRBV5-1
TGCGCCAGCAGCTTGTGGCGGGAGTCCCTAAGCTCCTACAATGAGCAGTTCTTC
CASSLWRESLSSYNEQFF
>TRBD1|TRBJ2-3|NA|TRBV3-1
TGTGCCAGCAACCCCGGACAGGGGACCACTGTCAGAGATACGCAGTATTTT
CASNPGQGTTVRDTQYF
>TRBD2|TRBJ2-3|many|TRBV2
TGTGCCAGCAGTGTTCTAGCGGCTGCTAGCACAGATACGCAGTATTTT
CASSVLAAASTDTQYF
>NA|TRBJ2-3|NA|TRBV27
TGTGCCAGCAGTTTGATGGGTTTGGGCACAGATACGCAGTATTTT
CASSLMGLGTDTQYF
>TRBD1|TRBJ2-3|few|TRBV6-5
TGTGCCAGCAGTTTCGGACAGGGTTCCACAGATACGCAGTATTTT
CASSFGQGSTDTQYF
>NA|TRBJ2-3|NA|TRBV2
TGTGCCAGCAGTGCGGGTGTAACCGTAGATACGCAGTATTTT
CASSAGVTVDTQYF
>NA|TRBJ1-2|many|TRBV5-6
TGTGCTAGCAGCTTGGACTTCACAGTGGCTAATGGCTACACCTTC
CASSLDFTVANGYTF
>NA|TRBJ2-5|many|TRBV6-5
TGTGCCAGCAGTTACATGATAGGGGAGACCCAGTACTTC
CASSYMIGETQYF
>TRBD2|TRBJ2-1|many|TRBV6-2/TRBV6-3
TGTGCCAGCAGCCTACTAGCGGGTTACAATGAGCAGTTCTTC
CASSLLAGYNEQFF
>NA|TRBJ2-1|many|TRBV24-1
TGTGCCACCGGAAAGTCCTACAATGAGCAGTTCTTC
CATGKSYNEQFF
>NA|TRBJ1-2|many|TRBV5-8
TGTGCCAGCAGCTTGGTCAGGGCTAACTATGGCTACACCTTC
CASSLVRANYGYTF
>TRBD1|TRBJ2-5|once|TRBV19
TGTGCCAGTAGTATAGATCGTACAGGGGAAGAGACCCAGTACTTC
CASSIDRTGEETQYF
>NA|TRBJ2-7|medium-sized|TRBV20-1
TGCAGTGCTAGAGATCTGGGGTCCCGAAGCTCCTACGAGCAGTACTTC
CSARDLGSRSSYEQYF
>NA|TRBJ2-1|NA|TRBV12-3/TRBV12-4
TGTGCCAGCACCCAGACTAAAGACAATGAGCAGTTCTTC
CASTQTKDNEQFF
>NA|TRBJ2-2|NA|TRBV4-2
TGTGCCAGCAGCCTTATTGGACAGGGAGGGAATAACGGGGAGCTGTTTTTT
CASSLIGQGGNNGELFF
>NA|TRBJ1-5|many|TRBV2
TGTGCCAGCAGGGGGGTTGGGTACGCCAATCAGCCCCAGCATTTT
CASRGVGYANQPQHF
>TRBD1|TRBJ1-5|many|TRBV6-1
TGTGCCAGCATCCAAGGGGACAGGGGCAATCAGCCCCAGCATTTT
CASIQGDRGNQPQHF
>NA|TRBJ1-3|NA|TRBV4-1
TGCGCCAGCAGCCAATCTGCAGGGTCTGGAAACAACATATATTTT
CASSQSAGSGNNIYF
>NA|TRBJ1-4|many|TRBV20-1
TGCAGTGCTAGAGACCCCCCCCCCAATGAAAAACTGTTTTTT
CSARDPPPNEKLFF
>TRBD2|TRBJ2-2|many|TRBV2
TGTGCCAGCAGCCCTAGCGGGGGGGCAGTCGGGGAGCTGTTTTTT
CASSPSGGAVGELFF
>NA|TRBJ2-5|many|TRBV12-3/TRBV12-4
TGTGCCAGCAGTCCTACATTTGGGACCCAGTACTTC
CASSPTFGTQYF
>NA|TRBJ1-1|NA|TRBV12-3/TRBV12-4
TGTGCCAGCAGTTTAGGGGCGCGCACTGAAGCTTTCTTT
CASSLGARTEAFF
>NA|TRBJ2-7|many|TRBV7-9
TGTGCCAGCAGCCCTACAGGGAATCTCGTCTCCTACGAGCAGTACTTC
CASSPTGNLVSYEQYF
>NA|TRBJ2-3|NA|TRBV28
TGTGCCAGCAGTTTTTTTGGGGCAGATACGCAGTATTTT
CASSFFGADTQYF
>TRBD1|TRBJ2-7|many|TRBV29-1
TGCAGCGTTCAGTACGGGACAGGGAACTACGAGCAGTACTTC
CSVQYGTGNYEQYF
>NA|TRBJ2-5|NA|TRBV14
TGTGCCAGCAACCAAGTAACAGGTTGGGAAGAGACCCAGTACTTC
CASNQVTGWEETQYF
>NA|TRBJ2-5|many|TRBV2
TGTGCCAGCAGTGAAGCGAGGCGCACCCAGAGCCAGTACTTC
CASSEARRTQSQYF
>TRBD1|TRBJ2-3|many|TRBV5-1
TGCGCCAGCAGCATTAAGACAGGGGGCACAGATACGCAGTATTTT
CASSIKTGGTDTQYF
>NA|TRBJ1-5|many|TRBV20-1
TGCAGTGCTAGAGACCAATCAAAACAGGGTAGGGGTCAGCCCCAGCATTTT
CSARDQSKQGRGQPQHF
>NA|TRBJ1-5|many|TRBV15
TGTGCCACCAGCCTAGGTTCGGTAGGCGGGCAGCCCCAGCATTTT
CATSLGSVGGQPQHF
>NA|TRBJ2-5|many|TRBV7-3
TGTGCCAGCAGCAAGACCCACTTGGAGCAAGAGACCCAGTACTTC
CASSKTHLEQETQYF
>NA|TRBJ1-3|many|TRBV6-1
TGTGCCAGCAGTGCAAAACGGACAGCCTCTGGAAACACCATATATTTT
CASSAKRTASGNTIYF